These 16 T cell receptor beta chains share one sample of origin, sequenced in a study of T cells expressing NK-cell markers. TCRdb processed the 5' RACE reads again and assigns one entry to each CDR3 protein, with no DNA. This specimen shows roughly 390,000 distinct CDR3 sequences; the ten leading clones hold under 6.5%. The sequenced sample consisted of blood T cells: a sorted CD56 or NKG2C T cell subset, CD4+ or CD8+ T cells, or bulk PBMC T cells (not recorded which). These receptors all stem from a man aged 18-75 years in good health.

The chain carries TRBV20-1 and TRBJ2-4; TCRdb selects TRBD1, and the lack of DNA leaves this call unchecked. The germline gives CDR1 DFQATT, CDR2 SNEGSKA (reference sequence). This CDR3 comprises 14 residues. The CDR3 region is CSAVDQGTKNIQYF.

The chain is built from TRBV19 and TRBJ2-7. The CDR3 contains 15 residues. Germline V gene lookup returns CDR1 LNHDA and CDR2 SQIVND (reference sequence). CDR3 amino acids: CASSMRDSTTYEQYF.

V is TRBV20-1 and J is TRBJ2-1. The CDR3 contains 11 residues. Per germline, CDR1 DFQATT and CDR2 SNEGSKA (reference sequence). CDR3 sequence reads: CSASGVNEQFF.

This chain links TRBV5-5 with TRBJ2-6; TCRdb gives TRBD1 as the D gene, but with no DNA this cannot be confirmed. This CDR3 spans 16 amino acids. The V gene's germline CDR1 is SGHKS and CDR2 YYEKEE (reference sequence). This chain's CDR3 is CASSPRTVSGANVLTF. Combining the CDR3 with reference TRBV5-5 and TRBJ2-6 gives the whole variable domain DAGVTQSPTHLIKTRGQQVTLRCSPISGHKSVSWYQQVLGQGPQFIFQYYEKEERGRGNFPDRFSARQFPNYSSELNVNALLLGDSALYLCASSPRTVSGANVLTFGAGSRLTVL.

This chain links TRBV6-5 with TRBJ2-7; there is no DNA to check the TCRdb D call of TRBD2. The length of the CDR3 is 16 residues. In germline, CDR1 is MNHEY, CDR2 SVGAGI. CDR3 region: CASKGLAGVPRDEQYF.

V and J are TRBV3-1 and TRBJ2-7; TCRdb gives TRBD1 as the D gene, but with no DNA this cannot be confirmed. CDR1 and CDR2 (germline): LGHDT, YNNKEL (reference sequence). This CDR3 contains 15 residues. The CDR3 spells CASSLPGRYSYEQYF.

This chain joins TRBV6-2 or TRBV6-3 and TRBJ2-1; without DNA, the TCRdb call of TRBD1 cannot be checked. The CDR3 runs to 13 residues. Germline CDR1 MNHEY, CDR2 SVGEGT. CDR3: CASEGQNYNEQFF.

This rearrangement joins TRBV24-1 to TRBJ2-5. Germline-derived CDR1 and CDR2 are KGHDR and SFDVKD. The CDR3 runs 14 residues. CDR3 residues: CATSDFRVEETQYF.

The rearrangement uses TRBV7-2 and TRBJ1-1; without DNA, the TCRdb call of TRBD1 cannot be checked. This CDR3 region has 16 residues. Germline V gene sequence: CDR1 SGHTA, CDR2 FQGNSA. The CDR3 protein is CASSREGTAMNTEAFF.

V is TRBV7-7 and J is TRBJ2-1; as DNA is missing, the TRBD1 call by TCRdb cannot be tested. Looked up from germline, CDR1 is SSHAT and CDR2 is FNYEAQ (reference sequence). The CDR3 covers 15 residues. Here the CDR3 reads CASSLDQQGGNEQFF. The complete variable domain, with remaining parts taken from reference TRBV7-7 and TRBJ2-1, reads GAGVSQSPRYKVTKRGQDVTLRCDPISSHATLYWYQQALGQGPEFLTYFNYEAQPDKSGLPSDRFSAERPEGSISTLTIQRTEQRDSAMYRCASSLDQQGGNEQFFGPGTRLTVL.

This chain links TRBV6-1 with TRBJ1-2; TCRdb gives TRBD1 as the D gene, but with no DNA this cannot be confirmed. Germline CDR1 and CDR2: MNHNS and SASEGT. CDR3 length equals 15 residues. The CDR3 loop reads CASSGSGSGWYGYTF.

The rearrangement joins TRBV21-1 to TRBJ1-2; TCRdb's D call, TRBD1, is unchecked because there is no DNA. TRBV21-1 is annotated as a pseudogene. The CDR3 has 12 amino acids. The CDR3 is CAEPGGTGSYTF.

The rearrangement links TRBV7-6 to TRBJ2-7; TCRdb's D call, TRBD1, is unchecked because there is no DNA. CDR3 length equals 15 residues. In germline, CDR1 is SGHVS, CDR2 FNYEAQ. The CDR3 protein is CASSPQDGPTYEQYF.

This chain connects TRBV7-9 to TRBJ2-3; checking the TCRdb D call of TRBD2 is not possible without DNA. The CDR3 is 14 amino acids. The germline V gene encodes CDR1 SEHNR and CDR2 FQNEAQ (reference sequence). CDR3 amino acids: CASSQRGGLNTQYF.

The chain combines TRBV2 with TRBJ1-1; absent DNA, TCRdb's TRBD1 call cannot be checked. The CDR3 spans 14 residues. Germline loops: CDR1 SNHLY, CDR2 FYNNEI. The CDR3 loop reads CASSNRPGGGEAFF.

This chain joins TRBV28 and TRBJ2-5; without DNA, the TCRdb call of TRBD1 cannot be checked. The germline V gene encodes CDR1 MDHEN and CDR2 SYDVKM. This CDR3 spans 15 amino acids. The CDR3 loop reads CASSPSGTPQETQYF. The full variable domain, completed using reference TRBV28 and TRBJ2-5, is DVKVTQSSRYLVKRTGEKVFLECVQDMDHENMFWYRQDPGLGLRLIYFSYDVKMKEKGDIPEGYSVSREKKERFSLILESASTNQTSMYLCASSPSGTPQETQYFGPGTRLLVL.